This TCR beta chain was documented in a study of cytomegalovirus exposure and HLA in healthy donors (dated by TCRdb to 2017 to 2019). With regard to the full study: In an earlier analysis of about 560 of the donors, 250 to 350 Gb of sequence data and 90 million to 120 million unique TCR beta sequences from about 179 million T cells were reported. An early release that covered some 630 HLA-typed donors contained about 300 gigabases of sequencing data and around 85 million unique TCR sequences. Of the 300 to 500 genotyped donors, 81% were placed in the genetic ancestry cluster associated with self-reported Caucasian donors. The study aimed to test whether signatures of past pathogen exposure could be identified by cataloging public T cell receptors. Using immunosequencing, the study profiled T cell repertoires from 666 subjects and related those repertoires to cytomegalovirus serostatus. A separate validation cohort of more than 100 different subjects was used in addition to the 666-subject first cohort. High-throughput TCR immunosequencing, statistical association of individual TCRs with disease status, and machine learning were combined to predict cytomegalovirus infection status. A later analysis re-analyzed previously published TCR beta repertoires from approximately 670 donors and added high-resolution HLA genotyping to study TCR occurrence patterns. Rather than using new phenotypic data, the later analysis identified candidate immune exposures from TCR beta sequences and from how often those sequences occurred across donors. To decide whether each TCR beta V gene segment behaved as functional or pseudogenic, an earlier analysis of some 600 of the donors relied on high-throughput TCR beta sequencing. Donor age, sex, ethnicity and CMV serostatus were compiled alongside the repertoire data. A later genetic analysis used genome-wide SNP genotypes for about three fifths of the 666 donors, treating that subset as a discovery cohort. All discovery cohort repertoires had been generated on a single sequencing platform. Both class I and class II loci were covered by HLA typing, at four-digit resolution. Typing coverage varied by locus: roughly 629-630 donors for A, B, C, DRB1 and DQB1; about 520 for DQA1; about 600 for DPA1; approximately 490 for DPB1. Because of strong linkage in the cohort, roughly five DR-DQ haplotypes were treated as single units for association and clustering. Among almost 400 genotyped donors of the cohort, an average of roughly 240,000 unique TCR beta nucleotide sequences were sequenced per donor, around a sixth of them non-productive. Results and caveats for the whole study, not just this receptor: In a later analysis, several top co-occurrence clusters were reported to appear linked to parvovirus B19, influenza, CMV and Epstein-Barr virus. While some public TCRs were present in many individuals, most TCR sequences turned up only very rarely across donors. Strong co-occurrence of HLA alleles, especially DR and DQ, made assigning TCR associations to individual alleles difficult. It was suggested by the authors that the approach could potentially be generalized to other disease states and immunological phenotypes. V-gene and J-gene trimming of TCR beta chains was associated with a missense DCLRE1C variant in a later genetic analysis, and the association was replicated in an independent cohort. In a later analysis, most CMV-associated TCR beta chains were found to appear HLA-restricted, with HLA associations seemingly driven largely by CMV exposure. HLA typing was unavailable for some donors at each locus, so association tests used only the typed subset. In a later analysis, HLA-associated TCR beta chains were found to be more clonally expanded and to have lower generation probabilities than equally common non-associated chains. According to a later analysis, TCR association rates differed among HLA loci, with DRB1 alleles showing the most associated TCRs and HLA-C alleles showing the fewest. The only immune exposure information available for the cohort was CMV serostatus. In an earlier analysis of some 550 of the donors, most TCR beta V segments were observed in productive rearrangements about 87% or about 30% of the time, broadly matching IMGT annotations. The study gave a list of 150 to 200 TCR beta chains associated with cytomegalovirus. The presence/absence analyses assumed that sequencing depth was roughly uniform across donors, and that assumption may not be true. At a false discovery rate of 0.05, a later analysis linked around 15,000 TCR beta sequences to specific HLA alleles. Because counts were too low, seventeen rarely observed V segments, including chromosome 9 orphons, were excluded from the earlier analysis of 500 to 700 of the donors. A further reported finding was that TCR beta sequences accurately predicted the HLA-A and HLA-B alleles for most subjects in the first cohort. The classifier was reported to diagnose cytomegalovirus status with high specificity and sensitivity in both the original and validation cohorts. In a later genetic analysis, fewer N-insertions in productive TCRs were reported among donors in an Asian-associated ancestry cluster than the 666-donor mean. Correlated functional status among segregating V segments might reflect linkage disequilibrium, but an unknown experimental factor could not be ruled out. A cluster of highly shared sequence variants was judged likely to be a technical artifact of the sequencing pipeline. A few of the identified cytomegalovirus-associated TCR beta chains were confirmed in vitro to be specific for cytomegalovirus antigens. Some IMGT-functional V segments, including TRBV6-2 and TRBV6-3, could not be distinguished by the 87-base-pair reads and were therefore excluded. This cohort had only TCR beta chains sequenced, and the lack of alpha or paired-chain data limited which features could be detected.

The cohort consisted of some 730 healthy bone marrow donors. At the time of sampling, every cohort member was nominally healthy, though immune exposures that went unrecorded were likely present. The donor was CMV seropositive and was included in the group of 289 seropositive cohort members. Each donor provided a peripheral blood sample, and peripheral blood mononuclear cells were used for TCR beta sequencing. Genomic DNA extraction from the blood cell samples was performed with the Qiagen DNeasy Blood Extraction Kit. The germline V gene yields SGHTA for CDR1 and FQGNSA for CDR2. V and J lose 7 bases and 0 bases, and a span of 19 bases separates them. The cysteine opens and the phenylalanine closes a CDR3 of 18 amino acids. Only the CDR3 DNA stays, 54 bases, in frame from base 1. Libraries were prepared through the immunoSEQ multiplex PCR assay. A mixture of 60 forward primers for TCR Vbeta segments and 13 reverse primers for TCR Jbeta segments was used in the multiplex PCR. Amplification of the CDR3 region of rearranged TCR beta genes was performed with a multiplex PCR assay on genomic DNA. The Illumina HiSeq System was used to sequence the amplified TCR beta libraries as 87-base-pair reads. On the authors' methods: A later analysis counted tens of millions of unique TCR beta chains across the 500 to 850 repertoires, and around 9.9 million of these chains were shared by at least two donors. To remove PCR and sequencing errors, raw reads were error-corrected and collapsed into unique sequences using a nearest-neighbor algorithm that merged closely related sequences. To assign V, D and J gene segments, CDR3 sequences were aligned to IMGT reference sequences. For a sequence to be retained, a match of at least six nucleotides to both a V gene segment and a J gene segment was required. Rearrangements were classified as productive when the CDR3 lacked stop codons and remained in frame with V and J, and all other rearrangements were classified as non-productive. CDR3 was defined according to IMGT convention as the region running from the second conserved V-encoded cysteine to the conserved J-encoded phenylalanine. In an earlier analysis of roughly 610 of the donors, sequences lacking an unambiguous match to a single V gene segment were excluded. In an earlier analysis of 500 to 750 of the donors, V segments were called functional above 56.7% productive rearrangements and were called segregating when the between-donor standard deviation exceeded 5%. To diagnose cytomegalovirus status from the catalog of TCR beta chain sequences, a statistical classification framework was built. In a later analysis, V and J genes were assigned by comparing TCR nucleotide sequences against IMGT/GENE-DB human TR gene sequences. The TCRdist pipeline was used in a later analysis to assign CDR3 sequences and most-parsimonious VDJ recombination scenarios. In a later analysis, every TCR beta chain was defined by the combination of its CDR3 amino acid sequence and its V-gene family, and reads without a unique V-gene family were dropped. A later analysis removed 550 to 700 highly shared, low-generation-probability nucleotide sequences to deal with suspected cross-contamination and a sequencing artifact. In a later analysis, a clonal expansion index for each public chain was calculated from normalized within-repertoire ranks of inferred template counts. In a later analysis, generation probabilities were computed with a VDJ recombination model fitted to out-of-frame rearrangements, and the resulting probabilities were checked against IGoR. In a later analysis, TCR-TCR, TCR-HLA and TCR-CMV co-occurrence was scored with hypergeometric tests, and a repertoire-size bias correction was applied to TCR pairs. A later analysis estimated false discovery rates by permuting HLA or CMV assignments 20 times. In a later analysis, co-occurring TCRs were grouped with DBSCAN, and TCRdist sequence similarity was added when clustering was performed within HLA-allele-positive subsets. Repertoires with fewer than 30,000 or more than 120,000 public chains, plus five repertoires with anomalous nucleotide sharing, were excluded from co-occurrence clustering. Not all clones reach the TCRdb copy of this immuneACCESS table, which keeps in-frame sequences only. Checked studies attribute under half of the gap to unresolved V genes and leave the rest unexplained. That table gives V, J and clone size, and the DNA gave D and trimming. Across this sample there are more than 80,000 clones, with roughly 70% seen only once. 2.5% to 3% of the sample is taken by the ten largest.

This clone appeared a single time. This clone's antigen is unknown. No clone much larger than this one lies a single base away; base qualities are absent. The sample comprised PBMCs. This TCR was sampled from a male donor in good health and CMV-seropositive. The V gene is TRBV7-2 and the J gene is TRBJ2-6, and possibly TRBD1, on 6 matching bases. The CDR3 in this case is CASTLSFRGSSGANVLTF. The DNA sequence is given as TGTGCCAGCACCCTTAGCTTCAGGGGAAGCTCTGGGGCCAACGTCCTGACTTTC. Supplemented by the reference TRBV7-2 and TRBJ2-6 proteins around the CDR3, the complete variable domain is GAGVSQSPSNKVTEKGKDVELRCDPISGHTALYWYRQSLGQGLEFLIYFQGNSAPDKSGLPSDRFSAERTGGSVSTLTIQRTQQEDSAVYLCASTLSFRGSSGANVLTFGAGSRLTVL.